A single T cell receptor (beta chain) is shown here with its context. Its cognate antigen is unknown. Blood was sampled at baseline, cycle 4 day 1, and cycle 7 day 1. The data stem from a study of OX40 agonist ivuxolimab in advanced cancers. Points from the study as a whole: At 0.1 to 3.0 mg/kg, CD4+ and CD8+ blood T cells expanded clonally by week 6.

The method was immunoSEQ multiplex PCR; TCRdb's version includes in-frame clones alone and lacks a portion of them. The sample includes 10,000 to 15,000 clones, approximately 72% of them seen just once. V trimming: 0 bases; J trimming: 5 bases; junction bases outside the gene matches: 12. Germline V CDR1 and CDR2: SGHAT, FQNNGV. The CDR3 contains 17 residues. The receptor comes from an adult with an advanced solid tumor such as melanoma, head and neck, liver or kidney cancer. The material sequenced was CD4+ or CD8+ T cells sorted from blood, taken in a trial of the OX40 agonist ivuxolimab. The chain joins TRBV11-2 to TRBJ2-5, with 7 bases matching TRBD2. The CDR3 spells CASSLEARLAEGETQYF. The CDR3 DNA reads TGTGCCAGCAGCTTAGAAGCAAGGCTAGCGGAGGGGGAGACCCAGTACTTC.